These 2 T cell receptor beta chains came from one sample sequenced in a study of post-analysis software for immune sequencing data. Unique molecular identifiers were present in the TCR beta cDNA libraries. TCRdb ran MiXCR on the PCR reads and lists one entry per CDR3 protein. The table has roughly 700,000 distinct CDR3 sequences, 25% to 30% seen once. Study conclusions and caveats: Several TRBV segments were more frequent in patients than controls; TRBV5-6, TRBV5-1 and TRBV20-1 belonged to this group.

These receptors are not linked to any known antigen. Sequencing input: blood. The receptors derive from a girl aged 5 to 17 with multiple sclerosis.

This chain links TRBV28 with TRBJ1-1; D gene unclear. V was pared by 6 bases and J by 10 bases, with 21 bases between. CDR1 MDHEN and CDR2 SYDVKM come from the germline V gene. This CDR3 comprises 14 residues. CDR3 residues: CASSHNRLIVGAFF. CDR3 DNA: TGTGCCAGCAGCCACAATCGGCTGATCGTGGGAGCTTTCTTT.

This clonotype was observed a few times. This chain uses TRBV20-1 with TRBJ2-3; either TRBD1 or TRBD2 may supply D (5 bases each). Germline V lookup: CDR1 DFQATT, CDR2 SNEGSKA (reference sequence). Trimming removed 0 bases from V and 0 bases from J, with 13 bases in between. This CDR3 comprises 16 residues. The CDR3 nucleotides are TGCAGTGCTAGAGATCGAACCGGGGCGAGCACAGATACGCAGTATTTT. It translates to CSARDRTGASTDTQYF.